Listed here is a single T cell receptor (beta chain). Antigen unknown. The sample comes from a study of shared clonotypes between healthy human individuals. Study-level findings and limits: Richness estimates generally favored naive over memory subsets.

V dropped 5 bases and J dropped 4 bases, with 10 bases sitting between them. The germline V gene has CDR1 LNHDA and CDR2 SQIVND (reference sequence). CDR3 length: 13 residues. Libraries were prepared by immunoSEQ multiplex PCR; TCRdb keeps only in-frame clonotypes and omits some of them. This table holds around 700,000 clones, 60% to 80% found once. The sequence was obtained from a woman aged 30 to 39 in good health. The specimen sequenced was memory CD4+ T cells sorted from blood. The subset was: CD45RA-negative fraction. The chain carries TRBV19 and TRBJ2-3; D tentatively reads TRBD1 or TRBD2 (5 bases each). For the CDR3, the DNA is TGTGCCAGTAGTGCCCAGGGAGCAGATACGCAGTATTTT. Protein product: CASSAQGADTQYF.